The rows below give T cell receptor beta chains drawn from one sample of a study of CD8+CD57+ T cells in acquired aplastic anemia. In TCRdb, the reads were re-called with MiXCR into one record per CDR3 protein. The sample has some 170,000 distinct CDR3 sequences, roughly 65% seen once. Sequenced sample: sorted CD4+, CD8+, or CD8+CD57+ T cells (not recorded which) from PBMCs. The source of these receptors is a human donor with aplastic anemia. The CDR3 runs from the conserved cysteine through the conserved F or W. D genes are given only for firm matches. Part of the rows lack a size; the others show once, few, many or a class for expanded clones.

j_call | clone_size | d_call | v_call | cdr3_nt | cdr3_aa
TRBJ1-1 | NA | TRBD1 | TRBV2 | TGTGCCAGCAGTATACAGGGGTTAGAAGCTTTCTTT | CASSIQGLEAFF
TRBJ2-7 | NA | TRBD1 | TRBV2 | TGTGCCAGCAGTGAAGCCGGGACAGGGCCCAACGAGCAGTACTTC | CASSEAGTGPNEQYF
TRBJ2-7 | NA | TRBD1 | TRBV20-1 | TGCAGTGCTAGAGGGGACAGGGGGCCCTACGAGCAGTACTTC | CSARGDRGPYEQYF
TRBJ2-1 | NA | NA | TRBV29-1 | TGCAGCGTTATGGGGGGCCGAAGAGAAGGCAATGAGCAGTTCTTC | CSVMGGRREGNEQFF
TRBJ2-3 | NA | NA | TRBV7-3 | TGTGCCGGCAGCTTACGGGGGAGCACAGATACGCAGTATTTT | CAGSLRGSTDTQYF
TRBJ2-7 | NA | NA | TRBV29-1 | TGCAGCGTTGTTTGGGCAGTTGGGATTATTAGCGACGAGCAGTACTTC | CSVVWAVGIISDEQYF
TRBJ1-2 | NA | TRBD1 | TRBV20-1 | TGCAGTGCTAGAGATCCCGGACAGGGGGCGGATGGCTACACCTTC | CSARDPGQGADGYTF
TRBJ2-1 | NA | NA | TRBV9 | TGTGCCAGCAGCGTAGCTCTCCTCCCTTTAGACAATGAGCAGTTCTTC | CASSVALLPLDNEQFF
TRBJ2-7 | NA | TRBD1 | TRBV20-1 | TGCAGTGCTGAGGACAGGGCCTCCTACGAGCAGTACTTC | CSAEDRASYEQYF
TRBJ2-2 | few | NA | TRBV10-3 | TGTGCCACCAAGGGAGGGACACCAGCGAACACCGGGGAGCTGTTTTTT | CATKGGTPANTGELFF
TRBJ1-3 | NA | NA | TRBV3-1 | TGTGCCAGCAGCCATCCCTTGAACACCATATATTTT | CASSHPLNTIYF
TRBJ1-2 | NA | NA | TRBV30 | TGTGCCTGGAGTAAGGGATCAGCTGAACGCTATGGCTACACCTTC | CAWSKGSAERYGYTF
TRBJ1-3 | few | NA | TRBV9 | TGTGCCAGCAGCGCAGTACAGGCCTCACGTGGAAACACCATATATTTT | CASSAVQASRGNTIYF
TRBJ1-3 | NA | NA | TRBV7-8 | TGTGCCAGCAGCTACGTGGGGCAGGGAGGAAACACCATATATTTT | CASSYVGQGGNTIYF
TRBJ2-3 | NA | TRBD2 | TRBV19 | TGTGCCAGTAGTCTAGCGGGGGCAGATACGCAGTATTTT | CASSLAGADTQYF
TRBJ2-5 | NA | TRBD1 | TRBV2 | TGTGCCAGCAGCTTAGAAGCCGGGACAGGGGAGACCCAGTACTTC | CASSLEAGTGETQYF
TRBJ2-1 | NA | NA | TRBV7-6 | TGTGCCAGCAGCCCGAGGCATGAGCAGTTCTTC | CASSPRHEQFF
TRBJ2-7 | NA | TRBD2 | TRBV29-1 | TGCAGCGTTGAATCCGGGGGGAAGAGCTCCTACGAGCAGTACTTC | CSVESGGKSSYEQYF
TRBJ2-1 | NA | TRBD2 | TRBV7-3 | TGTGCCAGCAGGTCCACTAGCGCCTCCTACAATGAGCAGTTCTTC | CASRSTSASYNEQFF
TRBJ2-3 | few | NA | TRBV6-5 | TGTGCCAGCAGTTCTTGGGGGGGGCCGATGATCACAGATACGCAGTATTTT | CASSSWGGPMITDTQYF
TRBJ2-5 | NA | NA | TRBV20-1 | TGCAGTGCCTCCCCTCACGGGGGAGGTGGGACCCAGTACTTC | CSASPHGGGGTQYF
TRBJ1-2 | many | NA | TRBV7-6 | TGTGCCAGCAGCTTAGCGCCAGGCTATGGCTACACCTTC | CASSLAPGYGYTF
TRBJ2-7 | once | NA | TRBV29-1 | TGCAGCGCCCTGGTGACATTCCAGGTGCAGTACTTC | CSALVTFQVQYF
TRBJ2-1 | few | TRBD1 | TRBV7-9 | TGTGCCAGCAGCTTGGTCCAGGGGGTCGGTGGGAACAATGAGCAGTTCTTC | CASSLVQGVGGNNEQFF
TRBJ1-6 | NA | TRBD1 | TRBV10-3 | TGTGCCATCAGGAACGGACAGGGAGAGTCACCCCTCCACTTT | CAIRNGQGESPLHF
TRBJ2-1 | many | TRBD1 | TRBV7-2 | TGTGCCAGCAGCTTAGTAGGACAGGGGACTCCCTACAATGAGCAGTTCTTC | CASSLVGQGTPYNEQFF
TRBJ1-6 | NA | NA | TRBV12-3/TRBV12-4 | TGTGCCAGCAGCCAAGAGGGGGTAACCCTCCACTTT | CASSQEGVTLHF
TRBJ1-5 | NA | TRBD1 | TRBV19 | TGTGCCAGTAACACCCGGGACAGGGGTATGGGTCAGCCCCAGCATTTT | CASNTRDRGMGQPQHF
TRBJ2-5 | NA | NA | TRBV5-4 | TGTGCCAGCAGCTCGCTAGGGCCGCAAGAGACCCAGTACTTC | CASSSLGPQETQYF
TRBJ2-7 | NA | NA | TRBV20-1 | TGCAGTGCTAGCCCCGGGACCTCCTACGAGCAGTACTTC | CSASPGTSYEQYF
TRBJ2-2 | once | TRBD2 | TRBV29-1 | TGCAGCGTTGAAGATGGACTAGCGGGAGTTAGCACCGGGGAGCTGTTTTTT | CSVEDGLAGVSTGELFF
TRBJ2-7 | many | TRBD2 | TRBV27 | TGTGCCAGCAGTTTGGGAACTAGCGGAATGACCTACGAGCAGTACTTC | CASSLGTSGMTYEQYF
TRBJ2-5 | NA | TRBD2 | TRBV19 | TGTGCCAGTAGTCCAGGTAGCGGGGGGGCAGAGACCCAGTACTTC | CASSPGSGGAETQYF
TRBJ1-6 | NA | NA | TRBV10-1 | TGCGCCAGCAGTCTGACAGAACCTTATAATTCACCCCTCCACTTT | CASSLTEPYNSPLHF
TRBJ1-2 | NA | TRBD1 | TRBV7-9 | TGTGCCAGCAGCTTAGGTCGACAGGGACGGCGTGGCTACACCTTC | CASSLGRQGRRGYTF
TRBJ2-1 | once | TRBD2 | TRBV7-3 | TGTGCCAGCAGCTCCACGAGCGGGGTGGGCTACAATGAGCAGTTCTTC | CASSSTSGVGYNEQFF
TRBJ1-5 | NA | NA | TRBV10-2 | TGCGCCAGCAGCGAGACGGGGACACCTTTTCAGCCCCAGCATTTT | CASSETGTPFQPQHF
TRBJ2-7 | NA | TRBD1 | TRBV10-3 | TGTGCCATCAGTGATAGGACAGGCTCCTACGAGCAGTACTTC | CAISDRTGSYEQYF
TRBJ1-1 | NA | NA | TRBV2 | TGTGCCAGCATTCAGTTGTACATGAACACTGAAGCTTTCTTT | CASIQLYMNTEAFF
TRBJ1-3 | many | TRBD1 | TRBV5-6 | TGTGCCAGCAGAGGGGGGGGACAGGGTACGAACACCATATATTTT | CASRGGGQGTNTIYF
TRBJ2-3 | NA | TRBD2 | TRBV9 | TGTGCCAGCAGCCCCGAGGTAGCGGGGGGGCCTATCGATACGCAGTATTTT | CASSPEVAGGPIDTQYF
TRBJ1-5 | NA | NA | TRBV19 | TGTGCCAGTAGTGTGACAGCTTACCAGTATAGCAATCAGCCCCAGCATTTT | CASSVTAYQYSNQPQHF
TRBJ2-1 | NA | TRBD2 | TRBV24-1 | TGTGCCACCAGTGATCTAGCGGGGTTGAGTAATGAGCAGTTCTTC | CATSDLAGLSNEQFF
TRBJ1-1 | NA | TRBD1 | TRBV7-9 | TGTGCCAGCAGCGGGGGGACAGGGGGCTTCACTGAAGCTTTCTTT | CASSGGTGGFTEAFF
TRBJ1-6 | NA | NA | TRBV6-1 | TGTGCCAGCAGCCCGGGGGCTTCACCCCTCCACTTT | CASSPGASPLHF
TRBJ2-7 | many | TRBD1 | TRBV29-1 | TGCAGCGTTGAAGGGACAGGGCTCCTGGGCGAGCAGTACTTC | CSVEGTGLLGEQYF
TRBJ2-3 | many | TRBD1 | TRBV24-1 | TGTGCCACCAGTAGTGATCTGGACCCGCGACAGGGAATCACAGATACGCAGTATTTT | CATSSDLDPRQGITDTQYF
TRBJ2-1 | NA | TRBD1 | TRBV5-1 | TGCGCCAGCAGCTTTGTCCCGGGACAGTACAATGAGCAGTTCTTC | CASSFVPGQYNEQFF
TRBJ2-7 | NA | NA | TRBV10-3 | TGTGCCATCAGTGAGTCTACGCGCCGGAGCTACGAGCAGTACTTC | CAISESTRRSYEQYF
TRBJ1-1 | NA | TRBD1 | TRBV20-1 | TGCAGTGCAGGGACAGCACGATCGTTAGCTTTCTTT | CSAGTARSLAFF
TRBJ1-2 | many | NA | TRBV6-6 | TGTGCCAGCAGTAGCCGGGAGGCTAACTATGGCTACACCTTC | CASSSREANYGYTF
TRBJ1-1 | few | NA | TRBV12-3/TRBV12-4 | TGTGCCAGCAGTTTCGGCCGCGAAGCTTTCTTT | CASSFGREAFF
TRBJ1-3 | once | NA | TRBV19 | TGTGCCAGCGGGGCGAGGGGATCTGGAAACACCATATATTTT | CASGARGSGNTIYF
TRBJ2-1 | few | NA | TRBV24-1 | TGTGCCACCAGTGATTCAGGGTGGGATGAGCAGTTCTTC | CATSDSGWDEQFF
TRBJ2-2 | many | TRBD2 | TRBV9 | TGTGCCAGCAGCGTCTCTAGCGGGGGGGCCAACACCGGGGAGCTGTTTTTT | CASSVSSGGANTGELFF
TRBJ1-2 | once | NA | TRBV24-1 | TGTGCCACCAGTGAGGGGACGTCTACAAGCGGCTACACCTTC | CATSEGTSTSGYTF
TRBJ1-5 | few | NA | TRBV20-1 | TGCAGTACCACTACAGGTTCAGGTCAGCCCCAGCATTTT | CSTTTGSGQPQHF
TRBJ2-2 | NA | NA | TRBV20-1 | TGCAGTGCTAGGCCAGGGGTGAACACCGGGGAGCTGTTTTTT | CSARPGVNTGELFF
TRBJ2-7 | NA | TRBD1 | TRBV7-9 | TGTGCCAGCAGCTTTACGGGACAGGTCCACGAGCAGTACTTC | CASSFTGQVHEQYF